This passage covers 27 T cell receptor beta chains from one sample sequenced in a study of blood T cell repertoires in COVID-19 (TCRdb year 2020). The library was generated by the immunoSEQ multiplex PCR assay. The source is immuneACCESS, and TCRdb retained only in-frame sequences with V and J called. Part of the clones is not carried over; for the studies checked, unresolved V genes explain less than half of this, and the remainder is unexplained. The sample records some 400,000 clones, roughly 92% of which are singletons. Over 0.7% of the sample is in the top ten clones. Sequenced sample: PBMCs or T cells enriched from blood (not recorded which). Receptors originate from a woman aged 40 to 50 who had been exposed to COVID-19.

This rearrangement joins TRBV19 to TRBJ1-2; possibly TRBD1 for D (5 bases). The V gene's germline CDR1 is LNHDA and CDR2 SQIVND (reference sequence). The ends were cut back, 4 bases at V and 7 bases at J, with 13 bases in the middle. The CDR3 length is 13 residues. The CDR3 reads CASSSQGEGGYTF. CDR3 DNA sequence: TGTGCCAGTAGTAGCCAAGGGGAGGGTGGCTACACCTTC.

CDR3 sequence reads: CASSPRGGTDTQYF. The DNA for the CDR3 is TGTGCCAGCAGCCCGCGGGGGGGCACAGATACGCAGTATTTT. This chain joins TRBV5-4 and TRBJ2-3, with TRBD2 matching over 8 bases. Losses at the gene ends were 4 bases for V and 1 base for J; bases not matched to a gene: 2. CDR1 and CDR2 (germline): SGHNT, YYREEE (reference sequence). The CDR3 runs 14 residues.

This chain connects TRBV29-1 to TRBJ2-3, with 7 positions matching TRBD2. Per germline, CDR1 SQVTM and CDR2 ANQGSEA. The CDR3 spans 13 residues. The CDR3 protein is CRVGRGTTDTQYF. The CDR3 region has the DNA TGCAGGGTGGGGCGGGGGACCACAGATACGCAGTATTTT.

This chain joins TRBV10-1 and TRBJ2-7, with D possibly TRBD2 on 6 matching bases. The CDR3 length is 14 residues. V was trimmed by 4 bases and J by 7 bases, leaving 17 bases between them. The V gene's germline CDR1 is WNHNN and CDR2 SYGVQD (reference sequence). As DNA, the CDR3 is TGCGCCAGCAGTGCCCGCGCCGGGGCGGGGGAGCAGTACTTC. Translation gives CASSARAGAGEQYF.

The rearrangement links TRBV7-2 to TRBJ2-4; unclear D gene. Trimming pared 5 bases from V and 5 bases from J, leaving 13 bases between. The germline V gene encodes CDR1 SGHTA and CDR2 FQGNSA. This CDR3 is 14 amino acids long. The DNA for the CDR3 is TGTGCCAGCAGCCCCCGCAGATCTGAAAACATTCAGTACTTC. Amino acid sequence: CASSPRRSENIQYF.

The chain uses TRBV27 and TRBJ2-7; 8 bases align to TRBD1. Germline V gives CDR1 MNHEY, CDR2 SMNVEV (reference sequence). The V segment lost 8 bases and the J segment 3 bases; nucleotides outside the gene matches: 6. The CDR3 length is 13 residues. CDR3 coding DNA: TGTGCCAGCCAAGGACAGGGTCTCTACGAGCAGTACTTC. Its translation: CASQGQGLYEQYF.

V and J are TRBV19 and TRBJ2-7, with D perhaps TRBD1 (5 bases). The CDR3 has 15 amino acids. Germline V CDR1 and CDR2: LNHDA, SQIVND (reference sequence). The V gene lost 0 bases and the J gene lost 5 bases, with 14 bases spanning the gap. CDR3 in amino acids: CASSIEDSTLNEQYF. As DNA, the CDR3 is TGTGCCAGTAGTATAGAAGACAGTACCCTAAACGAGCAGTACTTC.

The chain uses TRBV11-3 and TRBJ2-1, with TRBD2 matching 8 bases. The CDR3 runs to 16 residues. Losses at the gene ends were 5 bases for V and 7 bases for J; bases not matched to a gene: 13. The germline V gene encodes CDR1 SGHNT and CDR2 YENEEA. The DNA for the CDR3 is TGTGCCAGCAGCCCTCTATGCGGGACTAGTCTGAATGAGCAGTTCTTC. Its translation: CASSPLCGTSLNEQFF.

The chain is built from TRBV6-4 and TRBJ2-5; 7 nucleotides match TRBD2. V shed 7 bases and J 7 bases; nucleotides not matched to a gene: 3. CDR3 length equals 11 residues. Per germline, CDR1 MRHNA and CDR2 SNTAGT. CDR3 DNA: TGTGCCAGCAATGGGGGGGGGACCCAGTACTTC. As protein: CASNGGGTQYF.

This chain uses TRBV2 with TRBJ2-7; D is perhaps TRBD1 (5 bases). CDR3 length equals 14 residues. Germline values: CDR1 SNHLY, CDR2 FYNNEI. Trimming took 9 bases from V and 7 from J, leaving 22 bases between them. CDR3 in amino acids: CARRLVGQGKEQYF. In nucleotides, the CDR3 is TGTGCCAGGAGACTCGTGGGGCAGGGCAAAGAGCAGTACTTC.

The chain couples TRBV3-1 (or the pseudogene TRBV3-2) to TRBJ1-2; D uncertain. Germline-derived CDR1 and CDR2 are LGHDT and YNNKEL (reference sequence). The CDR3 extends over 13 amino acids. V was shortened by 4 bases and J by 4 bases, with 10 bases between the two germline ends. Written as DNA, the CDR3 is TGTGCCAGCAGCCCTGACAAGCCCTATGGCTACACCTTC. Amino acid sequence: CASSPDKPYGYTF.

DNA of the CDR3: TGTGCCAGCAGCTTAGGGATTAGCGGGGGCCAAGAGACCCAGTACTTC. It translates to CASSLGISGGQETQYF. The chain couples TRBV11-3 to TRBJ2-5, with TRBD2 identical over 9 bases. The CDR3 is 16 amino acids. With V trimmed by 1 base and J by 1 base, 4 bases remained unmatched. From germline, CDR1 is SGHNT and CDR2 YENEEA.

The CDR3 reads CASSPRGVGYEQYF. The CDR3 DNA follows: TGTGCCAGCAGCCCCAGGGGGGTGGGATACGAGCAGTACTTC. The chain combines TRBV3-1 (or the pseudogene TRBV3-2) with TRBJ2-7; possible D gene TRBD1, 7 bases. V shed 4 bases and J shed 4 bases, with 14 bases lying between them. The length of the CDR3 is 14 residues. The germline V gene encodes CDR1 LGHDT and CDR2 YNNKEL (reference sequence).

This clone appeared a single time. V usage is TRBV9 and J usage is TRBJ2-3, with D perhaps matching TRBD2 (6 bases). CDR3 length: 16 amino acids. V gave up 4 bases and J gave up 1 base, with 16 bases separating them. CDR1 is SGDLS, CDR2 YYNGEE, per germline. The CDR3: CASSSSGWPRTDTQYF. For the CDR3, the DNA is TGTGCCAGCAGCTCAAGCGGGTGGCCTCGCACAGATACGCAGTATTTT.

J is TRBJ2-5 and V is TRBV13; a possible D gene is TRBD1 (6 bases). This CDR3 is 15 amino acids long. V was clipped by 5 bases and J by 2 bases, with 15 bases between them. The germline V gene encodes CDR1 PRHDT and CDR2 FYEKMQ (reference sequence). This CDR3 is CASSQSLGTQETQYF. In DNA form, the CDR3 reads TGTGCCAGCAGCCAATCCTTAGGGACACAAGAGACCCAGTACTTC.

CDR3 residues: CASSLNYRRGRSTDTQYF. Written as DNA, the CDR3 is TGTGCCAGCAGCTTAAACTATCGGCGGGGGAGATCCACAGATACGCAGTATTTT. The genes are TRBV11-2 and TRBJ2-3; 7 nucleotides align to TRBD2. The J segment lost 2 bases and the V segment lost 2 bases, leaving 13 bases of the junction unmatched. This CDR3 region has 18 residues. Germline-derived CDR1 and CDR2 are SGHAT and FQNNGV.

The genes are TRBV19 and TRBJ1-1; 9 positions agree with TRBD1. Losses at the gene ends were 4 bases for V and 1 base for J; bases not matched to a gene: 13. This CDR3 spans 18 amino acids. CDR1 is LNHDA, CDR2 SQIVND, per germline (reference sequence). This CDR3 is CASSTKPGQGPSNTEAFF. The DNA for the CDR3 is TGTGCCAGTAGTACCAAACCGGGACAGGGACCATCGAACACTGAAGCTTTCTTT. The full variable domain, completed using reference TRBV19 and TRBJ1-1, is DGGITQSPKYLFRKEGQNVTLSCEQNLNHDAMYWYRQDPGQGLRLIYYSQIVNDFQKGDIAEGYSVSREKKESFPLTVTSAQKNPTAFYLCASSTKPGQGPSNTEAFFGQGTRLTVV.

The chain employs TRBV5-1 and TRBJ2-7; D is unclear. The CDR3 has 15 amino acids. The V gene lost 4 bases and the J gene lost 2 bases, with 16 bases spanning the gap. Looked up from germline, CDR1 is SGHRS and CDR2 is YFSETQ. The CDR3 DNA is TGCGCCAGCAGCGCGAATCTAGATTCCACCTACGAGCAGTACTTC. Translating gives CASSANLDSTYEQYF.

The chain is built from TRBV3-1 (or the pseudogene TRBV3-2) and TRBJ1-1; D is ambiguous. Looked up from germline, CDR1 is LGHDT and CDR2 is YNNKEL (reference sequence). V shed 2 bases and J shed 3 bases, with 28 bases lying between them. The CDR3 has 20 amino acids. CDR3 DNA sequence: TGTGCCAGCAGCCAATTAATTCGCGACGCGGAGGATGAGGTCGACACTGAAGCTTTCTTT. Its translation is CASSQLIRDAEDEVDTEAFF.

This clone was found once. CDR3 sequence: CASSSTGGTNYEQYF. CDR3 DNA: TGTGCCAGCAGTTCTACAGGGGGGACGAACTACGAGCAGTACTTC. The chain uses TRBV28 and TRBJ2-7; TRBD1 agrees at 8 bases. Germline V CDR1 and CDR2: MDHEN, SYDVKM. V gave up 4 bases and J gave up 3 bases; unmatched junction bases: 8. The CDR3 contains 15 residues.

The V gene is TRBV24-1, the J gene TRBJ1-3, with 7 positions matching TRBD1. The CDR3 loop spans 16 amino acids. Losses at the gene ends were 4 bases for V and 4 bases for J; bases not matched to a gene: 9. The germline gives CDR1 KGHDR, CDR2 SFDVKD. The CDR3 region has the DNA TGTGCCACCAGTGACCCGAGGGGGCCCTCGGGAAACACCATATATTTT. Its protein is CATSDPRGPSGNTIYF.

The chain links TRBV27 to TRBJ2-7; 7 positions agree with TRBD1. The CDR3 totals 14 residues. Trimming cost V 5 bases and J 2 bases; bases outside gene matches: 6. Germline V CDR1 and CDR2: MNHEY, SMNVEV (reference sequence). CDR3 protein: CASSRDSQTYEQYF. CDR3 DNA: TGTGCCAGCAGTCGGGACAGCCAGACCTACGAGCAGTACTTC.

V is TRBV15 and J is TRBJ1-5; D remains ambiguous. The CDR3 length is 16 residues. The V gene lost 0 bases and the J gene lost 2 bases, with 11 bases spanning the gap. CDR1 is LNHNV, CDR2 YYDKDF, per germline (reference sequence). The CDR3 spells CATSRDLGSGNQPQHF. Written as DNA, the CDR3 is TGTGCCACCAGCAGAGATCTGGGGAGCGGCAATCAGCCCCAGCATTTT.

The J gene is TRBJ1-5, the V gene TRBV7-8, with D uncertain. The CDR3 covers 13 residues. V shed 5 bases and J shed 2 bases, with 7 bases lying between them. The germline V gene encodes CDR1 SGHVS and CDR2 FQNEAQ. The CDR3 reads CASSEFGNQPQHF. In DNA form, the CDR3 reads TGTGCCAGCAGCGAGTTCGGCAATCAGCCCCAGCATTTT.

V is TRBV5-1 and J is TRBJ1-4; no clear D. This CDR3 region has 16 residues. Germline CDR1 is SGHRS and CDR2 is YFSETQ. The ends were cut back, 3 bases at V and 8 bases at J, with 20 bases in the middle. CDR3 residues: CASSSEGGRVGEKLFF. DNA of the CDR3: TGCGCCAGCAGCTCAGAAGGAGGAAGGGTTGGAGAAAAACTGTTTTTT.

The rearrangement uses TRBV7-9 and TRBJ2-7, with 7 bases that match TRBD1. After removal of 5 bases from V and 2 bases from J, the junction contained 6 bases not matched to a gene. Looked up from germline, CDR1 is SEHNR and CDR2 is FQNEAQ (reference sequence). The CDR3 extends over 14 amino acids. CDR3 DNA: TGTGCCAGCAGCCCCAACAGGGGAACCTACGAGCAGTACTTC. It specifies CASSPNRGTYEQYF.

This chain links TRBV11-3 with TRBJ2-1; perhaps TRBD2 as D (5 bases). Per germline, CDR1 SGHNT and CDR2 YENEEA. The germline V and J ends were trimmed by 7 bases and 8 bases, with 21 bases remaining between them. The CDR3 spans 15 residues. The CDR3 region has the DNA TGTGCCAGCACCCCGGGCGGGCAGCTTGAAGATGAGCAGTTCTTC. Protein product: CASTPGGQLEDEQFF.